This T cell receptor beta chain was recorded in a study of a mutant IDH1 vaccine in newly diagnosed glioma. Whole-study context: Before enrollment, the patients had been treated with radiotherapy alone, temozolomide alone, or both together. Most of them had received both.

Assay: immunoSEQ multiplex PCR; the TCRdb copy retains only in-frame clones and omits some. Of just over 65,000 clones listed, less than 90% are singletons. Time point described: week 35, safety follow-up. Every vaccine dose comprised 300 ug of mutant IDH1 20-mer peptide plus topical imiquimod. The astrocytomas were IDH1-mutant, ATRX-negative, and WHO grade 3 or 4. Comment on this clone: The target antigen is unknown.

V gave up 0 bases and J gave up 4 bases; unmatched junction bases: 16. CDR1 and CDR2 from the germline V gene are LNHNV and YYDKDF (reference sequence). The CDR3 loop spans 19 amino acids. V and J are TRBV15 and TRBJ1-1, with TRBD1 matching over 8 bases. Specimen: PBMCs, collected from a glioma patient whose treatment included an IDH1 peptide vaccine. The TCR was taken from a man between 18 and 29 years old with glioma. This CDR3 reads CATSREVVQGARRGTEAFF. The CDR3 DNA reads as TGTGCCACCAGCAGAGAGGTCGTGCAGGGGGCGCGAAGGGGCACTGAAGCTTTCTTT.